Sequencing of this T cell receptor beta chain was carried out in a study of regulatory and conventional T cells in RAG deficiency (dated by TCRdb to about 2017). For context, the study as a whole: High-throughput TCR beta sequencing was used to compare the repertoire diversity and composition of Treg, conventional CD4+ and CD8+ T cells between RAG-deficient patients and healthy controls.

On the study overall, not on this receptor specifically: Unique TCR beta sequences from Treg cells were roughly 110-fold fewer in Omenn syndrome and CID/AS patients than controls, versus roughly 10-fold for other subsets. Shorter CDR3 lengths were found in all patient T-cell subsets, and >75% Treg-Tconv repertoire overlap at nucleotide and amino acid level was observed in Omenn syndrome patients. Some T-cell subset analyses were not performed for some subjects. Sorted CD25-high CD127-low cells from Omenn syndrome patients may represent peripherally activated cells rather than bona fide Treg cells. Compared with control T-cell subpopulations, the RAG-deficient patients had markedly lower Shannon entropy and higher Simpson indices.

This clone appeared a single time. The antigen it recognizes is unknown. The input lacks base qualities; no much larger clone sits a single base away. Library preparation used the immunoSEQ multiplex PCR assay. Rearranged TCR beta chain products were amplified from the genomic DNA of sorted T-cell subsets and were then sequenced. The authors' pipeline ran thus. Shannon entropy and Simpson indices were used to quantify the repertoire diversity of productive TCR beta rearrangements. Clonal expansion was assessed using the summed frequency of the 100 most abundant productive TCR beta clonotypes among total reads. The TRB repertoires were scored with a self-reactivity index that is based on amino acid usage at CDR3beta positions 6 and 7. Two-way ANOVA was applied to the repertoire analyses, whereas Student t or Mann-Whitney tests were applied to the flow cytometric analyses. The table was pulled from immuneACCESS by TCRdb, which kept in-frame rearrangements only. Such tables lose some clones; where checked, under half of the loss comes from unresolved V genes, and the rest has no known cause. The DNA gave D and trimming, while V, J and clone size come from that table. Here the sample has about 8,500 clones; around 81% occur a single time. Over 30% of the sample lies in the top ten.

For repertoire analyses, the comparison group consisted of several healthy control donors. Before genomic DNA extraction, CD8+ T cells lacking CD4 were purified from blood. Taken from cysteine to phenylalanine, the CDR3 has 15 residues. The CDR3 DNA has 45 bases and is translated from base 1. The V end loses 4 bases and the J end loses 5 bases, and a stretch of 17 bases separates them. CDR1 and CDR2 are drawn from the germline V gene (reference sequence): LNHDA, SQIVND. The data were also submitted as part of a second study, on regulatory T cells. As the second study states: For the multiplex PCR, 52 forward TRBV primers and 13 reverse TRBJ primers were used, and amplification bias was corrected with both assay-based and computational methods. Restricted unique TRB V-J pairs and skewed V and J gene usage were observed in patient repertoires, most markedly in regulatory T cells. T-cell receptor beta repertoires of sorted regulatory, conventional CD4+ and CD8+ T cells were compared between CD3G-deficient patients and healthy controls. Ficoll density separation was used to isolate peripheral blood mononuclear cells. CD3+ CD8+ CD4- T cells were isolated using a FACSAria cell sorter. Within the immunoSEQ assay, multiplex PCR amplified rearranged TRB loci from genomic DNA. TRB amplicons were sequenced using an Illumina HiSeq platform. Raw sequences were error-filtered and aligned to reference gene sequences by custom algorithms and were subsequently analyzed with the immunoSEQ online tools. Frequencies of productive and nonproductive TRB rearrangements were evaluated among both unique and total sequences. Groups were compared by t tests, Mann-Whitney tests or two-way ANOVA performed in Prism software.

The sequence is built from TRBV19 and TRBJ1-1; a confident D gene designation cannot be given. What was sequenced was CD8+ T cells sorted from blood. This receptor was taken from a human donor in good health. At the DNA level, the sequence is TGTGCCAGTAGTAACTCCCTTTGGGGAGGAACTGAAGCTTTCTTT. Translated, it gives CASSNSLWGGTEAFF. Where the CDR3 stops, the reference TRBV19 and TRBJ1-1 genes take over; the full variable domain is DGGITQSPKYLFRKEGQNVTLSCEQNLNHDAMYWYRQDPGQGLRLIYYSQIVNDFQKGDIAEGYSVSREKKESFPLTVTSAQKNPTAFYLCASSNSLWGGTEAFFGQGTRLTVV.